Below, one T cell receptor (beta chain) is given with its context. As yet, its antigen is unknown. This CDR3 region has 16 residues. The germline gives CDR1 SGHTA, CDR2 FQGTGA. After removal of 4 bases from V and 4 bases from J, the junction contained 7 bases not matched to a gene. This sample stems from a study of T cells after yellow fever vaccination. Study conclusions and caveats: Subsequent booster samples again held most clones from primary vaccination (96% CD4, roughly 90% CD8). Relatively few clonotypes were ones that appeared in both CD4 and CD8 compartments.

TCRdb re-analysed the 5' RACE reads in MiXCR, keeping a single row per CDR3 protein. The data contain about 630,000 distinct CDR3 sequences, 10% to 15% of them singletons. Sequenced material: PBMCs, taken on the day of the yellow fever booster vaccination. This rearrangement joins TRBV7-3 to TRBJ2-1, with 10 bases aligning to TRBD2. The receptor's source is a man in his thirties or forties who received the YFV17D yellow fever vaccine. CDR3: CASSSTSGILYNEQFF. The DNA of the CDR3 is TGTGCCAGCAGCTCCACTAGCGGGATTTTGTACAATGAGCAGTTCTTC.